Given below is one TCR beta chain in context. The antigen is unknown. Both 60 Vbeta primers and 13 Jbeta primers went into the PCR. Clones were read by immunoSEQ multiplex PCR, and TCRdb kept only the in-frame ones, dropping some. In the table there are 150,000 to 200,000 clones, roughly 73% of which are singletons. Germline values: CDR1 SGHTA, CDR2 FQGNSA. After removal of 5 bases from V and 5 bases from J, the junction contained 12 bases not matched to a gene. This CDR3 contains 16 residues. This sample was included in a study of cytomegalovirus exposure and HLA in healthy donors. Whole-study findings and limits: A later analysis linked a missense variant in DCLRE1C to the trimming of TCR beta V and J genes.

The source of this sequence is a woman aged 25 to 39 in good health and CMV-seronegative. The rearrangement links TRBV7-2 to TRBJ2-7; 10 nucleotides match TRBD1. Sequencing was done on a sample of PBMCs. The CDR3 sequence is CASSQWRTGGFNEQYF. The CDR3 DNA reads TGTGCCAGCAGCCAATGGCGGACAGGGGGTTTCAACGAGCAGTACTTC.